These 8 T cell receptor beta chains came from one sample sequenced in a study of blood T cell repertoires in COVID-19. Sequenced by immunoSEQ multiplex PCR; TCRdb stores in-frame clones only, minus some. The sample gives 25,000 or so clones, about 83% of which show up once; more than 60% is in the top ten. Input material: peripheral blood. These receptors originate from a man between 65 and 85 years old with acute or convalescent COVID-19.

The chain employs TRBV3-1 (or the pseudogene TRBV3-2) and TRBJ1-3, with 7 bases aligning to TRBD1. There are 15 residues in the CDR3. Trimming took 6 bases from V and 4 from J; bases not matched to a gene: 9. Germline CDR1 LGHDT, CDR2 YNNKEL (reference sequence). The CDR3 protein is CASSPTGAAGNTIYF. The CDR3, as DNA: TGTGCCAGCAGTCCTACAGGGGCAGCAGGAAACACCATATATTTT.

The count of this clone is one. J is TRBJ2-5 and V is TRBV5-6; 8 positions match TRBD2. Per the germline V gene, CDR1 is SGHDT and CDR2 is YYEEEE. The trim removed 2 bases at V and 5 bases at J, leaving 8 bases unmatched. The CDR3 is 15 residues long. CDR3 bases: TGTGCCAGCAGCTTACGGGGGGGGCCCCCGGAGACCCAGTACTTC. Its translation: CASSLRGGPPETQYF.

This clone appeared a single time. The rearrangement links TRBV6-1 to TRBJ1-6; D is undetermined. The CDR3 has 14 residues. Germline V gene lookup returns CDR1 MNHNS and CDR2 SASEGT. V shed 2 bases and J shed 7 bases, with 9 bases lying between them. The CDR3 sequence is CASSEFVGNSPLHF. The CDR3 DNA is TGTGCCAGCAGTGAATTTGTGGGCAATTCACCCCTCCACTTT.

The chain has TRBV7-9 and TRBJ2-7, with TRBD2 matching over 7 bases. With 7 bases clipped from V and 4 bases from J, the junction kept 10 bases outside the gene matches. In germline, CDR1 is SEHNR, CDR2 FQNEAQ (reference sequence). The CDR3 has 14 residues. DNA of the CDR3: TGTGCCAGCACCCTAAGCGGGACTAATTACGAGCAGTACTTC. This sequence encodes CASTLSGTNYEQYF.

The chain has TRBV5-5 and TRBJ1-5; 7 nucleotides align to TRBD1. J gave up 4 bases and V 0 bases, and 4 bases lay outside the gene matches. CDR3 size: 15 residues. CDR1 and CDR2 (germline): SGHKS, YYEKEE (reference sequence). CDR3 loop: CASSLGQGLNQPQHF. The CDR3, as DNA: TGTGCCAGCAGCTTGGGACAGGGACTGAATCAGCCCCAGCATTTT.

The genes are TRBV10-3 and TRBJ1-1; D is uncertain. Trimming took off 6 bases at V and 4 bases at J, with 9 bases between the two ends. The CDR3 is 12 residues long. CDR1 is ENHRY, CDR2 SYGVKD, per germline. The CDR3 spells CAIRPGGTEAFF. The CDR3 DNA follows: TGTGCCATCAGACCGGGAGGCACTGAAGCTTTCTTT.

V usage is TRBV6-5 and J usage is TRBJ1-2; perhaps TRBD1 as D (5 bases). Germline V lookup: CDR1 MNHEY, CDR2 SVGAGI. This CDR3 region has 12 residues. V lost 7 bases and J 6 bases, leaving 12 bases between the germline ends. CDR3 sequence: CASTYTGDGYTF. The CDR3 coding sequence is TGTGCCAGCACCTATACAGGAGATGGCTACACCTTC.

V usage is TRBV7-2 and J usage is TRBJ2-3; maybe TRBD2 (6 bases). CDR1 and CDR2 (germline): SGHTA, FQGNSA. With 2 bases removed from V and 6 bases from J, the gap between germline ends came to 15 bases. This CDR3 contains 15 residues. The CDR3 loop is CASSLMGGVADTQYF. CDR3 DNA: TGTGCCAGCAGCTTAATGGGCGGGGTTGCGGATACGCAGTATTTT.